This T cell receptor (delta chain) was recorded in a study of gamma-delta chains in newborns, infants, children. J was trimmed by 2 bases and V by 0 bases; bases with no gene match: 5. The germline gives CDR1 GEAIGNYY, CDR2 EKD. The CDR3 consists of 15 residues. This clone was observed a handful of times. TCRdb called clones from the reads again using CATT. The table includes about 9,200 delta-chain clones, 22% detected once. Sequencing was done on a sample of blood. This TCR was recovered from a child who was a newborn, infant or young child, either healthy, febrile or measles-vaccinated (not recorded which). The chain carries TRDV2 and TRDJ1, with 7 bases that match TRDD3. This chain's CDR3 is CACDTVGGKTDKLIF. CDR3 sequence (DNA): TGTGCCTGTGACACCGTTGGGGGAAAAACCGATAAACTCATCTTT.